What follows are 31 T cell receptor beta chains derived from one specimen sequenced in a study of vaccination and CD4 T cells after COVID-19 (dated by TCRdb to 2022 to 2024). The sample's time point label, decoded: late sampling 161 to 241 days after vaccination in a few convalescent patients. Library preparation employed PCR. The data were produced on an Illumina iSeq 100. TCRdb handled the public reads itself, with Q25 trimming in fastp and clone calling in MiXCR, and kept productive beta chains. Under each unique CDR3 protein, matching rows form one entry showing the most common genes and DNA. This sample is represented by some 40,000 distinct CDR3 sequences; around 39% of them were singletons. The biggest ten clones account for 5% to 6.5% of the sample. The sequencing here drew on CD4+ T cells from blood, taken about 7 months after SARS-CoV-2 vaccination. These receptors all stem from a human donor who had recovered from COVID-19.

The gene calls are TRBV6-4 and TRBJ2-1, with 10 bases that match TRBD2. Germline trimming cut 2 bases from V and 6 bases from J; bases unmatched to any gene: 7. Germline CDR1 is MRHNA and CDR2 is SNTAGT. This CDR3 contains 16 residues. In DNA, the CDR3 is TGTGCCAGCAGTGACCCGGGGCTAGCGGGAGTCAATGAGCAGTTCTTC. As protein: CASSDPGLAGVNEQFF.

The J gene is TRBJ1-5, the V gene TRBV20-1, with a tentative D call TRBD1 (6 bases). The length of the CDR3 is 17 residues. Per germline, CDR1 DFQATT and CDR2 SNEGSKA (reference sequence). V was trimmed by 7 bases and J by 3 bases, leaving 25 bases between them. DNA for the CDR3: TGCAGTGTCCCCTTCCGGGGGGGGGGCGATATCAATCAGCCCCAGCATTTT. It codes for CSVPFRGGGDINQPQHF.

The rearrangement links TRBV11-2 to TRBJ2-7; 15 bases map to TRBD2. The CDR3 runs to 16 residues. Unmatched junction bases numbered 2, after V lost 1 base and J lost 4 bases. Germline loops: CDR1 SGHAT, CDR2 FQNNGV. The DNA for the CDR3 is TGTGCCAGCAGCTTAGGGGGACTAGCGGGAGGTTACGAGCAGTACTTC. It translates to CASSLGGLAGGYEQYF.

A few counts support this clonotype. The chain is built from TRBV10-1 and TRBJ2-7; D remains unclear. CDR3 length: 13 amino acids. With 3 bases removed from V and 5 bases from J, the gap between germline ends came to 11 bases. Germline V gene lookup returns CDR1 WNHNN and CDR2 SYGVQD (reference sequence). Here the CDR3 DNA reads TGCGCCAGCAGTGAAAACCATTGGGACGAGCAGTACTTC. Residues: CASSENHWDEQYF.

This clonotype was counted a few times. The rearrangement uses TRBV6-1 and TRBJ2-7; D is possibly TRBD2 (7 bases). The CDR3 spans 15 residues. V lost 6 bases and J 6 bases, leaving 21 bases between the germline ends. Germline V lookup: CDR1 MNHNS, CDR2 SASEGT. This chain's CDR3 is CASRAWGGGYSEQYF. The CDR3 coding sequence is TGTGCCAGCAGGGCTTGGGGGGGCGGATATTCCGAGCAGTACTTC.

This chain links TRBV9 with TRBJ2-7; TRBD2 aligns across 9 bases. The length of the CDR3 is 17 residues. The junction had 10 bases not matched to a gene; V was cut back by 0 bases and J by 3 bases. The germline V gene has CDR1 SGDLS and CDR2 YYNGEE. CDR3 sequence reads: CASSVGGSGRWDYEQYF. CDR3 in DNA: TGTGCCAGCAGCGTAGGGGGTAGCGGGAGATGGGACTACGAGCAGTACTTC.

This chain's CDR3 is CASSRQGNNSPLHF. The CDR3 DNA reads TGTGCCAGCAGCCGACAGGGGAATAATTCACCCCTCCACTTT. The J gene is TRBJ1-6, the V gene TRBV7-8, with 8 bases fitting TRBD1. CDR1 is SGHVS, CDR2 FQNEAQ, per germline. This CDR3 contains 14 residues. Trimming removed 5 bases from V and 5 bases from J; junction bases left unmatched: 2.

This clonotype occurred a few times. The chain combines TRBV4-1 with TRBJ1-2, with no clear D. CDR1 MGHRA and CDR2 YSYEKL come from the germline V gene. The CDR3 is 15 residues long. V was shortened by 3 bases and J by 4 bases, with 15 bases between the two germline ends. CDR3 in amino acids: CASSQNGPSGYGYTF. The DNA of the CDR3 is TGCGCCAGCAGCCAGAACGGGCCCTCGGGCTATGGCTACACCTTC.

The gene calls are TRBV28 and TRBJ2-3, with 8 bases matching TRBD2. CDR1 and CDR2 (germline): MDHEN, SYDVKM. V shed 3 bases, J shed 3 bases, and the junction held 5 bases outside the gene matches. The CDR3 has 15 amino acids. As DNA, the CDR3 is TGTGCCAGCAGTTTCCCGGGACTAGGAACAGATACGCAGTATTTT. Amino acids: CASSFPGLGTDTQYF. The variable domain in full, with the rest retrieved from reference TRBV28 and TRBJ2-3, is DVKVTQSSRYLVKRTGEKVFLECVQDMDHENMFWYRQDPGLGLRLIYFSYDVKMKEKGDIPEGYSVSREKKERFSLILESASTNQTSMYLCASSFPGLGTDTQYFGPGTRLTVL.

This chain joins TRBV10-3 and TRBJ2-5; D gene uncertain. V was shortened by 4 bases and J by 0 bases, with 9 bases between the two germline ends. This CDR3 spans 14 amino acids. Germline CDR1 reads ENHRY; CDR2 reads SYGVKD. In DNA form, the CDR3 reads TGTGCCATCAGTGGGGTAGCTTACCAAGAGACCCAGTACTTC. Its protein product is CAISGVAYQETQYF.

The chain joins TRBV24-1 to TRBJ2-2; D call uncertain. The CDR3 loop spans 13 amino acids. V dropped 11 bases and J dropped 2 bases, with 11 bases sitting between them. Germline V lookup: CDR1 KGHDR, CDR2 SFDVKD. CDR3 residues: CASRAGNTGELFF. As DNA, the CDR3 is TGTGCCAGCCGGGCAGGAAACACCGGGGAGCTGTTTTTT.

This clonotype was counted a few times. This sequence joins TRBV7-2 and TRBJ2-1, with D perhaps TRBD1 (6 bases). V gave up 2 bases and J gave up 7 bases, with 12 bases separating them. Germline CDR1 reads SGHTA; CDR2 reads FQGNSA. The CDR3 length is 14 residues. The CDR3 nucleotides are TGTGCCAGCAGCTTAATAGAACAGGGTAATGAGCAGTTCTTC. Amino acid sequence: CASSLIEQGNEQFF. Drawing the rest from reference TRBV7-2 and TRBJ2-1, the complete variable domain is GAGVSQSPSNKVTEKGKDVELRCDPISGHTALYWYRQSLGQGLEFLIYFQGNSAPDKSGLPSDRFSAERTGGSVSTLTIQRTQQEDSAVYLCASSLIEQGNEQFFGPGTRLTVL.

This clonotype was recorded a few times. The chain joins TRBV6-1 to TRBJ1-5; TRBD1 matches 11 bases. CDR1 is MNHNS and CDR2 is SASEGT in the germline V gene. V lost 7 bases to trimming and J lost 15 bases; unmatched junction nucleotides: 14. This CDR3 is 14 amino acids long. This CDR3 reads CASKSGTGGGRWHF. The CDR3 DNA reads TGTGCCAGCAAATCCGGGACAGGGGGAGGTAGATGGCATTTT.

DNA of the CDR3: TGCAGTGCTAGTTTTCAGGAGACCCAGTACTTC. Translated, it gives CSASFQETQYF. The chain has TRBV20-1 and TRBJ2-5; D is undetermined. V lost 3 bases and J 5 bases, leaving 7 bases between the germline ends. This CDR3 has 11 amino acids. Germline V gene lookup returns CDR1 DFQATT and CDR2 SNEGSKA (reference sequence).

The chain is built from TRBV5-4 and TRBJ2-3; TRBD2 agrees at 7 bases. The V segment lost 4 bases and the J segment 3 bases; nucleotides outside the gene matches: 8. This CDR3 comprises 15 residues. The germline V gene has CDR1 SGHNT and CDR2 YYREEE (reference sequence). The CDR3, as DNA: TGTGCCAGCAGCCTCGCTAGCGGTTTTACAGATACGCAGTATTTT. Protein: CASSLASGFTDTQYF.

On this clonotype itself: One junction end does not reproduce the germline sequence, and a read error may be involved. V usage is TRBV20-1 and J usage is TRBJ1-2; possible D gene TRBD1, 6 bases. The CDR3 covers 13 residues. CDR1 is DFQATT, CDR2 SNEGSKA, per germline (reference sequence). The CDR3 region has the DNA TGCGGTGCTAGAGATACCCGGACAGATGGCTACACCTTC. Translation: CGARDTRTDGYTF.

This clonotype was counted between two and nine times. The rearrangement uses TRBV7-2 and TRBJ2-1, with D tentatively TRBD2 (5 bases). This CDR3 region has 15 residues. The ends were cut back, 7 bases at V and 0 bases at J, with 13 bases in the middle. Germline assignment: CDR1 SGHTA and CDR2 FQGNSA. CDR3 bases: TGTGCCAGCAACAAACAGCGGAGCTCCTACAATGAGCAGTTCTTC. It yields the protein CASNKQRSSYNEQFF.

The chain couples TRBV24-1 to TRBJ2-5; D is perhaps TRBD1 (5 bases). Germline V gives CDR1 KGHDR, CDR2 SFDVKD. Trimming took off 2 bases at V and 4 bases at J, with 10 bases between the two ends. There are 14 residues in the CDR3. The CDR3 DNA is TGTGCCACCAGTGATTCTAGGGGTGGAGAGACCCAGTACTTC. Translating gives CATSDSRGGETQYF.

This chain connects TRBV7-9 to TRBJ2-7, with 9 nucleotides matching TRBD1. The CDR3 has 15 amino acids. CDR1 and CDR2 (germline): SEHNR, FQNEAQ (reference sequence). Trimming took 1 base from V and 5 from J; bases not matched to a gene: 6. In nucleotides, the CDR3 is TGTGCCAGCAGCTTAGTAGGGACAGGGACGGACGAGCAGTACTTC. Its translation is CASSLVGTGTDEQYF.

This chain connects TRBV10-3 to TRBJ2-7; 7 bases are shared with TRBD2. This CDR3 region has 15 residues. Losses at the gene ends were 6 bases for V and 6 bases for J; bases not matched to a gene: 14. Germline V gene lookup returns CDR1 ENHRY and CDR2 SYGVKD. CDR3 loop: CAIRVGEGLLSEQYF. DNA of the CDR3: TGTGCCATCAGGGTGGGGGAGGGGCTTCTCTCCGAGCAGTACTTC.

The genes are TRBV5-6 and TRBJ1-2; D possibly corresponds to TRBD1 (6 bases). The CDR3 spans 15 residues. Trimming pared 4 bases from V and 0 bases from J, leaving 13 bases between. Germline V gene data show CDR1 as SGHDT and CDR2 as YYEEEE. CDR3 nucleotides: TGTGCCAGCAGCGCGACCAGGGGAGCTAACTATGGCTACACCTTC. It codes for CASSATRGANYGYTF. Variable domain in full (rest from reference TRBV5-6 and TRBJ1-2): DAGVTQSPTHLIKTRGQQVTLRCSPKSGHDTVSWYQQALGQGPQFIFQYYEEEERQRGNFPDRFSGHQFPNYSSELNVNALLLGDSALYLCASSATRGANYGYTFGSGTRLTVV.

The chain carries TRBV24-1 and TRBJ2-1; D is unresolved. Germline V gene sequence: CDR1 KGHDR, CDR2 SFDVKD. The CDR3 loop spans 16 amino acids. Trimming removed 0 bases from V and 0 bases from J, with 8 bases in between. CDR3 DNA sequence: TGTGCCACCAGTGATTTGCTCCCAAGCTCCTACAATGAGCAGTTCTTC. Translation: CATSDLLPSSYNEQFF.

This clonotype was picked up a small number of times. The chain carries TRBV6-1 and TRBJ2-7; D is ambiguous. V was cut by 5 bases and J by 4 bases, with 9 bases left in between. CDR3 length: 12 amino acids. Germline V CDR1 and CDR2: MNHNS, SASEGT. The CDR3 loop is CASSRNQYEQYF. The CDR3 DNA sequence: TGTGCCAGCAGTCGTAACCAGTACGAGCAGTACTTC.

This clonotype came up a few times. The rearrangement uses TRBV28 and TRBJ1-5; TRBD1 matches at 8 bases. Germline V gives CDR1 MDHEN, CDR2 SYDVKM. This CDR3 has 15 residues. V shed 6 bases and J 2 bases; nucleotides not matched to a gene: 6. CDR3 in amino acids: CASSLLTGGNQPQHF. In DNA form, the CDR3 reads TGTGCCAGCAGCCTACTGACAGGGGGCAATCAGCCCCAGCATTTT.

The CDR3: CASSIPQGSEAFF. CDR3 coding DNA: TGTGCCAGTAGTATTCCGCAGGGTTCTGAAGCTTTCTTT. The V call is TRBV19, the J call TRBJ1-1, with D possibly TRBD1 on 5 matching bases. With 3 bases removed from V and 6 bases from J, the gap between germline ends came to 11 bases. The CDR3 contains 13 residues. Germline lookup yields CDR1 LNHDA and CDR2 SQIVND (reference sequence). Full variable domain (missing parts from reference TRBV19 and TRBJ1-1): DGGITQSPKYLFRKEGQNVTLSCEQNLNHDAMYWYRQDPGQGLRLIYYSQIVNDFQKGDIAEGYSVSREKKESFPLTVTSAQKNPTAFYLCASSIPQGSEAFFGQGTRLTVV.

J is TRBJ2-1 and V is TRBV19; 10 bases are shared with TRBD2. The J segment lost 4 bases and the V segment lost 8 bases, leaving 8 bases of the junction unmatched. The CDR3 has 15 amino acids. Germline V CDR1 and CDR2: LNHDA, SQIVND (reference sequence). CDR3 coding DNA: TGTGCCAGTGGACCCGGGACTAGCGTATACAATGAGCAGTTCTTC. Translated: CASGPGTSVYNEQFF.

The J gene is TRBJ2-1, the V gene TRBV4-3, with 9 bases aligning to TRBD2. The CDR3 has 18 residues. V was clipped by 0 bases and J by 6 bases; unmatched bases: 12. The germline CDR1 and CDR2 sequences are LGHNA and YSLEER. The CDR3 reads CASSQDWGHSGSRNEQFF. CDR3 coding DNA: TGCGCCAGCAGCCAAGACTGGGGGCATAGCGGGAGTCGCAATGAGCAGTTCTTC.

The gene calls are TRBV19 and TRBJ2-7, with D maybe TRBD1 (6 bases). Trimming removed 6 bases at V and 0 bases at J, with 12 bases between. The CDR3 runs to 14 residues. CDR1 and CDR2 (germline): LNHDA, SQIVND (reference sequence). CDR3 sequence (DNA): TGTGCCAGTAGAAAGACAGGCAGCTCCTACGAGCAGTACTTC. It encodes CASRKTGSSYEQYF.

Only one count was recorded for this clonotype. In DNA form, the CDR3 reads TGTGCCAGTGGATACACAGGGGTCGTCGAGCAGTACTTC. Protein product: CASGYTGVVEQYF. The V and J genes are TRBV19 and TRBJ2-7, with 7 bases matching TRBD1. With 8 bases clipped from V and 6 bases from J, the junction kept 10 bases outside the gene matches. This CDR3 comprises 13 residues. CDR1 and CDR2 (germline): LNHDA, SQIVND (reference sequence).

In its sample, this clonotype was seen a few times. The chain uses TRBV20-1 and TRBJ1-1; D is unclear. V was pared by 1 base and J by 0 bases, with 6 bases between. Looked up from germline, CDR1 is DFQATT and CDR2 is SNEGSKA (reference sequence). This CDR3 is built from 13 residues. CDR3 in amino acids: CSARVALNTEAFF. For the CDR3, the DNA is TGCAGTGCTAGAGTCGCGTTGAACACTGAAGCTTTCTTT.

This chain connects TRBV7-6 to TRBJ2-3; 7 bases agree with TRBD2. Looked up from germline, CDR1 is SGHVS and CDR2 is FNYEAQ. The CDR3 covers 14 residues. The V and J ends lost 7 bases and 2 bases, in that order; junction bases with no gene match: 6. This chain's CDR3 is CASTTLADTDTQYF. The CDR3 DNA follows: TGTGCCAGCACGACGCTAGCGGACACAGATACGCAGTATTTT.